This T cell receptor beta chain was sequenced in a study of low-dose radiotherapy and immunotherapy resistance in tumors. Time point described: after trial treatment. Treatment meaning: LDRT plus nivolumab, ipilimumab, low-dose cyclophosphamide and aspirin (RACIN trial). Gene-specific TRAV and TRBV primers were used for first-strand cDNA, covering alpha and beta chains. A constant-region primer paired with the V-primer adapter amplified TCRs over about 19 PCR cycles. One entry per CDR3 protein results from TCRdb running MiXCR on the reads. The repertoire holds approximately 84,000 distinct CDR3 sequences, with around 17% as singletons. This CDR3 spans 12 amino acids. V was pared by 1 base and J by 5 bases, with 5 bases between. Germline loops: CDR1 MNHEY, CDR2 SVGEGT.

The V gene is TRBV6-2 or TRBV6-3, the J gene TRBJ2-5; the D call may be TRBD1 or TRBD2 (5 bases each). The receptor was derived from a male donor with prostate cancer. The sequencing used PBMCs, collected after low-dose radiotherapy plus immunotherapy. The CDR3 DNA is TGTGCCAGCAGTTACTGGGGGGAGACCCAGTACTTC. Amino acids: CASSYWGETQYF.